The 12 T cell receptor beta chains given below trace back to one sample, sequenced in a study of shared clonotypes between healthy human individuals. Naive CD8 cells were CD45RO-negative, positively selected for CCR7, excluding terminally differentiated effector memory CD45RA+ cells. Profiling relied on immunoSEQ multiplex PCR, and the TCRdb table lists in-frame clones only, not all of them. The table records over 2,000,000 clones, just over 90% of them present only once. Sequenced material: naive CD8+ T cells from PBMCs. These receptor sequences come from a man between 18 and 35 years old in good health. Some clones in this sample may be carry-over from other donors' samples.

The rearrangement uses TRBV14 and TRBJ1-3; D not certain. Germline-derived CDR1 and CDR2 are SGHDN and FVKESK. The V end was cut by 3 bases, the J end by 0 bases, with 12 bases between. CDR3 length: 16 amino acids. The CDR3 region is CASSHAGIYSGNTIYF. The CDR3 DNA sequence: TGTGCCAGCAGCCACGCCGGGATATACTCTGGAAACACCATATATTTT.

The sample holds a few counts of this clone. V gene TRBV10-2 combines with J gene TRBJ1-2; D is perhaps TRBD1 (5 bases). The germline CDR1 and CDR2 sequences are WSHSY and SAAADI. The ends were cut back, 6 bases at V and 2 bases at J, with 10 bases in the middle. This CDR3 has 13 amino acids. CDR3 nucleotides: TGCGCCAGCAGCGAGGACAAGAACTATGGCTACACCTTC. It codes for CASSEDKNYGYTF.

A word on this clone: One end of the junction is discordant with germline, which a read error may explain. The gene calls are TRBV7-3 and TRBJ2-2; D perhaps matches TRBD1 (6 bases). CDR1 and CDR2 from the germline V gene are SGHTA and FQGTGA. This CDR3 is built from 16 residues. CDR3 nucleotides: TGTGCCAGCAGATTAACTCCAGGGGAAAACACCGGGGAGCTGTTTTTT. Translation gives CASRLTPGENTGELFF.

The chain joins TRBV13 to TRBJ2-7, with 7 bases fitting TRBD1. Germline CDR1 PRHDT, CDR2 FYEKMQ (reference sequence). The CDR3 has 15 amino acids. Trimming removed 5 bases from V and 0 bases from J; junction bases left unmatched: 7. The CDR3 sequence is CASSLNRDSSYEQYF. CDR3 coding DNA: TGTGCCAGCAGCCTGAACAGGGACAGCTCCTACGAGCAGTACTTC.

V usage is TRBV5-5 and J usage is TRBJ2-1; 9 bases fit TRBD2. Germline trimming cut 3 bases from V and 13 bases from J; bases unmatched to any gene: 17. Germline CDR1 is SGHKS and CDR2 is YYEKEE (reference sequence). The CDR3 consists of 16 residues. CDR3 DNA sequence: TGTGCCAGCAGCTGGGCACAGGGCGTGATAGCGGGAGATCAGTTCTTC. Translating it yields CASSWAQGVIAGDQFF.

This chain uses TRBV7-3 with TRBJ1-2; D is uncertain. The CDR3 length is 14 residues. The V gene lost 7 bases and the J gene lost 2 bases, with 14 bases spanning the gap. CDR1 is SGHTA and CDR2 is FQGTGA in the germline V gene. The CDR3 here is CASNYALPNYGYTF. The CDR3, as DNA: TGTGCCAGCAACTATGCCCTCCCGAACTATGGCTACACCTTC.

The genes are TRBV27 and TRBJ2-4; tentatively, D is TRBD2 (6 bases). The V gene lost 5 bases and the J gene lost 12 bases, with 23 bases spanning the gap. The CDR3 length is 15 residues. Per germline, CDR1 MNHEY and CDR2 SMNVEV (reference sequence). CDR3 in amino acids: CASSPRRDERVDQYF. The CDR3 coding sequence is TGTGCCAGCAGTCCCCGGCGGGACGAAAGAGTCGATCAGTACTTC.

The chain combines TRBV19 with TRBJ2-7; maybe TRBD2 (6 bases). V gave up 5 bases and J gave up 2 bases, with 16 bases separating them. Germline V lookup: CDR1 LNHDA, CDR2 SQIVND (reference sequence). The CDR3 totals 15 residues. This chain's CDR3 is CASSPRGGHPYEQYF. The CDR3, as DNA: TGTGCCAGTAGTCCTCGGGGAGGCCATCCCTACGAGCAGTACTTC. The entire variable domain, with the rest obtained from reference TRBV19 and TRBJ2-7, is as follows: DGGITQSPKYLFRKEGQNVTLSCEQNLNHDAMYWYRQDPGQGLRLIYYSQIVNDFQKGDIAEGYSVSREKKESFPLTVTSAQKNPTAFYLCASSPRGGHPYEQYFGPGTRLTVT.

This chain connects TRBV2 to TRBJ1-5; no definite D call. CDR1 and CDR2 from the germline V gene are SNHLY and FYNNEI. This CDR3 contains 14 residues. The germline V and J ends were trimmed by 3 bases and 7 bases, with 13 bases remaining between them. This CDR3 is CASSDQVTAQPQHF. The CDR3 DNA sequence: TGTGCCAGCAGTGACCAGGTTACGGCCCAGCCCCAGCATTTT.

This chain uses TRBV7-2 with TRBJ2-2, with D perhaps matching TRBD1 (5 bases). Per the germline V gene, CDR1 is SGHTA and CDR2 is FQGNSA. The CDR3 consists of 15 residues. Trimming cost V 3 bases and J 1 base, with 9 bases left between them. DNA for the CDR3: TGTGCCAGCAGCTTCAGGGTTGTGAACACCGGGGAGCTGTTTTTT. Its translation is CASSFRVVNTGELFF.

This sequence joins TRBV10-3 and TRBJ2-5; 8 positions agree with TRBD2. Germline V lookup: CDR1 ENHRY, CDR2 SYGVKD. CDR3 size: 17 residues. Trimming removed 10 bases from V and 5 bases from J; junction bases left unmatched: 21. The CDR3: CATQHRGGWRYWETQYF. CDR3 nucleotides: TGTGCCACCCAACATCGGGGGGGGTGGAGGTATTGGGAGACCCAGTACTTC.

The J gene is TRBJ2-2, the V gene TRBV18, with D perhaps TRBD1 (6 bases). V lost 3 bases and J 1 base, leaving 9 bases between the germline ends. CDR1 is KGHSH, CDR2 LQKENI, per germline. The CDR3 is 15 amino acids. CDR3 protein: CASSPRQENTGELFF. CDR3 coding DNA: TGTGCCAGCTCACCCCGACAGGAGAACACCGGGGAGCTGTTTTTT.